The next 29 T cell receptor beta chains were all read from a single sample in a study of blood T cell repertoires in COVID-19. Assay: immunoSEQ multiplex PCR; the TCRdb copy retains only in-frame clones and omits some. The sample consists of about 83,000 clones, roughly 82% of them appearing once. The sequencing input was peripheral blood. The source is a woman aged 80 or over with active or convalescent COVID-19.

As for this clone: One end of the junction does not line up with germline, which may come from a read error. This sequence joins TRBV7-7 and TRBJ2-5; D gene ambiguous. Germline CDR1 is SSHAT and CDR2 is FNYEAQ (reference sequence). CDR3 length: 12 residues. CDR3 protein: CASSLSGETQYF. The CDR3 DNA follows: TGTGCTAGCAGCTTATCCGGGGAGACCCAGTACTTC.

The CDR3 DNA reads as TGCAGTGCGAAGGGGGCGACTGAAGCTTTCTTT. Protein: CSAKGATEAFF. The V call is TRBV20-1, the J call TRBJ1-1; 7 bases line up with TRBD1. Germline trimming cut 6 bases from V and 5 bases from J; bases unmatched to any gene: 3. Germline values: CDR1 DFQATT, CDR2 SNEGSKA (reference sequence). This CDR3 is built from 11 residues.

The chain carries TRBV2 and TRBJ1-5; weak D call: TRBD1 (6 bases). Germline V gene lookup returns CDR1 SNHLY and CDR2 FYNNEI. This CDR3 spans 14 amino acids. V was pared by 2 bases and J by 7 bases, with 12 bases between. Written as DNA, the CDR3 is TGTGCCAGCAGTGAAACAGGGATAAGGCAGCCCCAGCATTTT. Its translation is CASSETGIRQPQHF.

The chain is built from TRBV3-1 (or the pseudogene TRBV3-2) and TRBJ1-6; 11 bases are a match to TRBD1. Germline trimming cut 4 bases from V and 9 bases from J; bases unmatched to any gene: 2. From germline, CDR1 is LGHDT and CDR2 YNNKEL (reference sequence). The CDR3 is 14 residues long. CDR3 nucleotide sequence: TGTGCCAGCAGCCCGGGACAGGGGGGTTCACCCCTCCACTTT. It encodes CASSPGQGGSPLHF.

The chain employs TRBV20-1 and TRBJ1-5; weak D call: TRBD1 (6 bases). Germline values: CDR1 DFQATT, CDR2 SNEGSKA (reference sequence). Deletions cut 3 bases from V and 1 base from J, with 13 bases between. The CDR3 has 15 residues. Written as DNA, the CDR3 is TGCAGTGCTAGTGGTCCAGGGGAGAGCAATCAGCCCCAGCATTTT. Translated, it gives CSASGPGESNQPQHF.

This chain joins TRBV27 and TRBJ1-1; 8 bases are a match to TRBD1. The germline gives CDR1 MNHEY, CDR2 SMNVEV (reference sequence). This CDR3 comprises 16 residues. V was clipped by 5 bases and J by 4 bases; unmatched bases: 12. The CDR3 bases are TGTGCCAGCAGTCAGAGACAGGGGTCTATAGGCACTGAAGCTTTCTTT. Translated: CASSQRQGSIGTEAFF.

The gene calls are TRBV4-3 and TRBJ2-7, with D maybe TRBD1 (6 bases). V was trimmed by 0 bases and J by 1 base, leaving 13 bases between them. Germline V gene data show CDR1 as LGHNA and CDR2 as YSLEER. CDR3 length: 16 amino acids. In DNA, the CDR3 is TGCGCCAGCAGCCAAGAGGGTCCCGGGACATCCTACGAGCAGTACTTC. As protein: CASSQEGPGTSYEQYF.

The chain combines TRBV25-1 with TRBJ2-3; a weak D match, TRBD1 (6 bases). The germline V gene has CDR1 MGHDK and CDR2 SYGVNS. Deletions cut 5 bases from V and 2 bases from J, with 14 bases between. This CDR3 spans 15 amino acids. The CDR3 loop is CASSYLTGDTDTQYF. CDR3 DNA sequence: TGTGCCAGCAGTTACCTGACAGGCGACACAGATACGCAGTATTTT.

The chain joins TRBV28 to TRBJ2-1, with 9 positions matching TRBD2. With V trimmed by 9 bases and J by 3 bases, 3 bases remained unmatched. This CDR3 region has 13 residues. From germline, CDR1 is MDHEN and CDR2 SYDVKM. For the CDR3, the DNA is TGTGCCAGTGGCGGGGGGGTCTACAATGAGCAGTTCTTC. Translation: CASGGGVYNEQFF.

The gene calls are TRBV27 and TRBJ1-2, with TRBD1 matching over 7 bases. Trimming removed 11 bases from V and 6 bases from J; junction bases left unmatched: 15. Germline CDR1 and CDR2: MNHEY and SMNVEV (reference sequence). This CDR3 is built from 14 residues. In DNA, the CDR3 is TGTGCCGTACCGGGACAGTTACTGAACCATGGCTACACCTTC. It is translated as CAVPGQLLNHGYTF.

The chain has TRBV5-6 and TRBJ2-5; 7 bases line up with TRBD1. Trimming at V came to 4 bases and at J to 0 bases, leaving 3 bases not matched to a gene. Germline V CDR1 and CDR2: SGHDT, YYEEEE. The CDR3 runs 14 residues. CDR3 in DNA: TGTGCCAGCAGCAGACAGGGTCACCAAGAGACCCAGTACTTC. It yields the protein CASSRQGHQETQYF. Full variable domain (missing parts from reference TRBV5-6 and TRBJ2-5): DAGVTQSPTHLIKTRGQQVTLRCSPKSGHDTVSWYQQALGQGPQFIFQYYEEEERQRGNFPDRFSGHQFPNYSSELNVNALLLGDSALYLCASSRQGHQETQYFGPGTRLLVL.

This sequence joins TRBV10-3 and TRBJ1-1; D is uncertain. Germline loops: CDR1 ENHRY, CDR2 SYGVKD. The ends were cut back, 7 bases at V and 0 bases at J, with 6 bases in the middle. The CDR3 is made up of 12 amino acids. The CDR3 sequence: CAIMGVNTEAFF. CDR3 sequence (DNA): TGTGCCATCATGGGAGTGAACACTGAAGCTTTCTTT.

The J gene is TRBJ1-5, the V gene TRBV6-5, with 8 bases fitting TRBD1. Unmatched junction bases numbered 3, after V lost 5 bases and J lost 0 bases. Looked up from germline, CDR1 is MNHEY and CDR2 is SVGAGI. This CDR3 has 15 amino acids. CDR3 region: CASSTTGGSNQPQHF. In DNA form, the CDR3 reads TGTGCCAGCAGTACCACAGGGGGTAGCAATCAGCCCCAGCATTTT.

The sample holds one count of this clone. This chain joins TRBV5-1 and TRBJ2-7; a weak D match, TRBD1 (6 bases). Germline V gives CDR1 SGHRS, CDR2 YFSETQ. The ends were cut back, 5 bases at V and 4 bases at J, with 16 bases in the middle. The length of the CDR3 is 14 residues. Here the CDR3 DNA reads TGCGCCAGCAGATACACAGGGACGGTGTACGAGCAGTACTTC. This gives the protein CASRYTGTVYEQYF.

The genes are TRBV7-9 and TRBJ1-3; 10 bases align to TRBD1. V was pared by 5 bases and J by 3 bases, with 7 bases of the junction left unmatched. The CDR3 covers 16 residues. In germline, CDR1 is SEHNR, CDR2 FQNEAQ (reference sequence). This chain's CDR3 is CASSLAGTGVGNTIYF. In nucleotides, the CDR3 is TGTGCCAGCAGCCTCGCCGGGACAGGGGTTGGAAACACCATATATTTT.

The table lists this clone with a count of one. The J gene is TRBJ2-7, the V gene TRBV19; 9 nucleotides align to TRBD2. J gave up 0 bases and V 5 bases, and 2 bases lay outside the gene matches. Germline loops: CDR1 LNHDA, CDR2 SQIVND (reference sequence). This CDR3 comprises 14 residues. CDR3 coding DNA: TGTGCCAGTAGTTATAGCGGGAGCTCCTACGAGCAGTACTTC. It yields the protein CASSYSGSSYEQYF.

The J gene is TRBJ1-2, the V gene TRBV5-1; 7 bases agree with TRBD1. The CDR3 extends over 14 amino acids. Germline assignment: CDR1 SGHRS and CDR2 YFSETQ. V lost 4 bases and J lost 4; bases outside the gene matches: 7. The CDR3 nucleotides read TGCGCCAGCAGCCTGGGACAGCAAGGCTATGGCTACACCTTC. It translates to CASSLGQQGYGYTF.

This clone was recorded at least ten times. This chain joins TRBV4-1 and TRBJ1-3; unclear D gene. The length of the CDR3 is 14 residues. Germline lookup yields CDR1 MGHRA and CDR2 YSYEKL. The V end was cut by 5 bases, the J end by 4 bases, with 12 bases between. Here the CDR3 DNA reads TGCGCCAGCAGCTCGCCCTTCTACGGAAACACCATATATTTT. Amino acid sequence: CASSSPFYGNTIYF.

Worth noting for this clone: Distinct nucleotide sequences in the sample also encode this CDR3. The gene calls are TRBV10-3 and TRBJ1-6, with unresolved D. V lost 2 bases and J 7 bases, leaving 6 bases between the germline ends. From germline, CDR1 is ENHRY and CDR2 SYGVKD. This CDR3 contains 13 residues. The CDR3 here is CAISEGSNSPLHF. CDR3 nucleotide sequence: TGTGCCATCAGTGAGGGCTCCAATTCACCCCTCCACTTT.

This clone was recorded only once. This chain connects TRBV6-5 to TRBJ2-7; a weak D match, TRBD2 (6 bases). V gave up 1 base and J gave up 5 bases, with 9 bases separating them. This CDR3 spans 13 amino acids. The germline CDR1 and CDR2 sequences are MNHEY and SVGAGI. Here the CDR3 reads CASSYWRGNEQYF. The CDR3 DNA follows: TGTGCCAGCAGTTACTGGCGGGGTAACGAGCAGTACTTC.

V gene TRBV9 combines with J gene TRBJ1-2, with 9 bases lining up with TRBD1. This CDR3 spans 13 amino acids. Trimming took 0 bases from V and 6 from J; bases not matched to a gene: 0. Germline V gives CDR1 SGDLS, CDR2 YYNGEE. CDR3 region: CASSVGQGDGYTF. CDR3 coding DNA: TGTGCCAGCAGCGTAGGACAGGGGGATGGCTACACCTTC.

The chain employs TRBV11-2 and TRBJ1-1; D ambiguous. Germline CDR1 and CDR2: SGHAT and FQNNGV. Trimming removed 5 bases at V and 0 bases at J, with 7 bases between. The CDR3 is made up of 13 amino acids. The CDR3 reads CASSPSVNTEAFF. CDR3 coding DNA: TGTGCCAGCAGCCCTTCGGTGAACACTGAAGCTTTCTTT.

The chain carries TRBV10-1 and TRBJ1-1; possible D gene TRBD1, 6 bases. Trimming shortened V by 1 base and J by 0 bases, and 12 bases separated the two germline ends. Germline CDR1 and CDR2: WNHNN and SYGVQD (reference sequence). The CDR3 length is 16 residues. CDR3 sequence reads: CASSELGGYMNTEAFF. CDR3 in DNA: TGCGCCAGCAGTGAGTTAGGGGGATACATGAACACTGAAGCTTTCTTT.

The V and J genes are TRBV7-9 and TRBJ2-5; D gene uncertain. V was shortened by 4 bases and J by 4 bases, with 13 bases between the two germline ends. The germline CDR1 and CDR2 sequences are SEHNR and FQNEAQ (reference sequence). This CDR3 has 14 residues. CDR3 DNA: TGTGCCAGCAGCTCCCCGATGTCGGGAGAGACCCAGTACTTC. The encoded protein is CASSSPMSGETQYF.

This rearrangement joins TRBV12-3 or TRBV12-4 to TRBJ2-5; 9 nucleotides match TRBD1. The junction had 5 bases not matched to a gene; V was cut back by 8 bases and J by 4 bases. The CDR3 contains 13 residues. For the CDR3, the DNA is TGTGCCAGCCTACTACAGGGGGCAGAGACCCAGTACTTC. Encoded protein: CASLLQGAETQYF.

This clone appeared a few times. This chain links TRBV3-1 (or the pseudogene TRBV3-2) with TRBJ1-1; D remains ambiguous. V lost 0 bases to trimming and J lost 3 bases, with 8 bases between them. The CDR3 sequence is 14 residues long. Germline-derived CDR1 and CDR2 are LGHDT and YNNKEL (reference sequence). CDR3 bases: TGTGCCAGCAGCCAAGACCAGGAGGACACTGAAGCTTTCTTT. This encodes CASSQDQEDTEAFF.

CDR3: CASSVTVGPTGELFF. In nucleotides, the CDR3 is TGTGCCAGCAGCGTAACCGTGGGGCCCACCGGGGAGCTGTTTTTT. J is TRBJ2-2 and V is TRBV9; the D gene is possibly TRBD1 (5 bases). This CDR3 is built from 15 residues. V was cut by 1 base and J by 4 bases, with 11 bases left in between. CDR1 and CDR2 (germline): SGDLS, YYNGEE. Supplemented by reference TRBV9 and TRBJ2-2, the full variable domain reads DSGVTQTPKHLITATGQRVTLRCSPRSGDLSVYWYQQSLDQGLQFLIQYYNGEERAKGNILERFSAQQFPDLHSELNLSSLELGDSALYFCASSVTVGPTGELFFGEGSRLTVL.

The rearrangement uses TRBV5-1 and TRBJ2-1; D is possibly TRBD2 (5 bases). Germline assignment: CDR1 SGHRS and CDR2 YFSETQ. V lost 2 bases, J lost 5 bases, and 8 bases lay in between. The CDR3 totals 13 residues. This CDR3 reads CASSFGLNNEQFF. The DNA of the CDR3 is TGCGCCAGCAGCTTCGGACTCAACAATGAGCAGTTCTTC.

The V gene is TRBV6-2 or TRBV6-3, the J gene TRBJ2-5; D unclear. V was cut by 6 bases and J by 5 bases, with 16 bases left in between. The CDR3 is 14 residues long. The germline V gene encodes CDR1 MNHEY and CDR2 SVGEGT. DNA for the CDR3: TGTGCCAGCAGCGACCCGGGTATCGGGGAGACCCAGTACTTC. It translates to CASSDPGIGETQYF.